Here is one TCR beta chain with its context. V was pared by 3 bases and J by 6 bases, with 8 bases between. Germline assignment: CDR1 SGHTA and CDR2 FQGNSA. The CDR3 extends over 13 amino acids. The entry originates in a study of OX40 agonist ivuxolimab in advanced cancers. Study summary: Earlier anti-PD-1, anti-PD-L1 or anti-CTLA-4 therapy was permitted; 35% to 50% had received some.

Sequencing was performed with immunoSEQ multiplex PCR; in TCRdb, only in-frame clones are kept and a portion is missing. The sample holds about 83,000 clones; nearly 90% are singletons and the top ten take 0.6% to 0.85%. The input for sequencing was CD4+ or CD8+ T cells sorted from blood, taken in a trial of the OX40 agonist ivuxolimab. This TCR derives from an adult with an advanced solid tumor such as melanoma, head and neck, liver or kidney cancer. The chain couples TRBV7-2 to TRBJ2-2, with D tentatively TRBD1 (5 bases). The CDR3 DNA reads TGTGCCAGCAGCTTTAGGGGATCCGGGGAGCTGTTTTTT. Translating it yields CASSFRGSGELFF.